This entry concerns a single T cell receptor beta chain. Adults between about 18 and 95 years of age took part from fewer than 30 US areas. The data derive from a study of blood T cell repertoires in COVID-19. Overall study context: The study drew acute and convalescent COVID-19 samples from the United States, Italy and Spain.

The CDR3 totals 14 residues. Germline V CDR1 and CDR2: SNHLY, FYNNEI. Trimming took off 10 bases at V and 4 bases at J, with 19 bases between the two ends. Under the authors' procedure: Quantification of nucleated cells was approximated via reference gene primer amplification. Sequencing was performed with immunoSEQ multiplex PCR; in TCRdb, only in-frame clones are kept and a portion is missing. The DNA was the basis for D and trimming; V, J and clone size are from that table. The sample records roughly 330,000 clones, 87% being singletons. The chain employs TRBV2 and TRBJ1-2; D gene ambiguous. This receptor was taken from a woman in her twenties or thirties who had recovered from COVID-19. The sequenced material came from PBMCs or T cells enriched from blood (not recorded which). The CDR3 region has the DNA TGTGCCATAACAACCACACCGGGTATCTATGGCTACACCTTC. Protein sequence: CAITTTPGIYGYTF.